These T cell receptor beta chains were read from a single sample in a study of T cells in Graves' hyperthyroidism and ophthalmopathy. From the multiplex PCR reads, TCRdb called clonotypes with MiXCR, one entry per CDR3 protein. Of 480,000 or so distinct CDR3 sequences listed, around 43% are singletons. Sample: peripheral blood or thyroid tissue (not recorded which). The receptors originated from an adult woman with Graves' disease, either hyperthyroidism or ophthalmopathy (not recorded which). CDR3s include the opening cysteine and the closing phenylalanine or tryptophan. Each record gives: V gene, clone size, D gene, J gene, CDR3 protein, CDR3 DNA. A D gene is named only where the DNA matches it firmly. Size tells how often a clone was seen (once, few, many) or the class of an expanded clone, and some rows leave it out.

v_call: TRBV7-3
clone_size: -
d_call: TRBD1
j_call: TRBJ1-5
cdr3_aa: CASSLGRDRSNQPQHF
cdr3_nt: TGCGCCAGCAGCTTAGGCAGGGACAGAAGCAATCAGCCCCAGCATTTT

v_call: TRBV7-2
clone_size: -
d_call: -
j_call: TRBJ2-3
cdr3_aa: CASSSHSSVPSDTQYF
cdr3_nt: TGTGCCAGCAGCTCTCACAGTTCCGTTCCTTCAGATACGCAGTATTTT

v_call: TRBV7-9
clone_size: many
d_call: -
j_call: TRBJ2-5
cdr3_aa: CASSRGKLLPNEETQYF
cdr3_nt: TGTGCCAGCAGCAGGGGAAAATTGCTTCCAAACGAAGAGACCCAGTACTTC

v_call: TRBV5-8
clone_size: few
d_call: -
j_call: TRBJ1-4
cdr3_aa: CASSLDSEKLFF
cdr3_nt: TGTGCCAGCAGCTTGGATTCTGAAAAACTGTTTTTT

v_call: TRBV2
clone_size: many
d_call: TRBD1
j_call: TRBJ1-1
cdr3_aa: CASSETGPGTEAFF
cdr3_nt: TGTGCCAGCAGTGAGACAGGGCCGGGCACTGAAGCTTTCTTT

v_call: TRBV4-3
clone_size: -
d_call: -
j_call: TRBJ1-4
cdr3_aa: CASSQGGNSNENLFF
cdr3_nt: TGCGCCAGCAGCCAAGGGGGTAACTCGAATGAAAACCTGTTTTTT

v_call: TRBV10-3
clone_size: -
d_call: -
j_call: TRBJ1-2
cdr3_aa: CAISETVGNYGYTF
cdr3_nt: TGTGCCATCAGTGAGACGGTAGGTAACTATGGCTACACCTTC

v_call: TRBV19
clone_size: few
d_call: -
j_call: TRBJ1-1
cdr3_aa: CASSRNRENTEAFF
cdr3_nt: TGTGCCAGCAGCCGGAACAGGGAGAACACTGAAGCTTTCTTT

v_call: TRBV20-1
clone_size: few
d_call: TRBD1
j_call: TRBJ1-3
cdr3_aa: CSAGKQGEDSIYF
cdr3_nt: TGCAGTGCTGGTAAACAGGGGGAAGACTCCATATATTTT

v_call: TRBV15
clone_size: -
d_call: TRBD2
j_call: TRBJ2-7
cdr3_aa: CATSMRGSAYEQYF
cdr3_nt: TGTGCCACCAGCATGCGGGGGTCCGCCTACGAGCAGTACTTC

v_call: TRBV15
clone_size: few
d_call: TRBD1
j_call: TRBJ1-2
cdr3_aa: CATSLTGFHGYTF
cdr3_nt: TGTGCCACCAGCTTGACAGGGTTTCATGGCTACACCTTC

v_call: TRBV13
clone_size: -
d_call: -
j_call: TRBJ2-7
cdr3_aa: CDSSLYEQYF
cdr3_nt: TGTGACAGCAGTCTCTACGAGCAGTACTTC

v_call: TRBV11-2
clone_size: -
d_call: TRBD2
j_call: TRBJ2-7
cdr3_aa: CASTRGIAGVHEQYF
cdr3_nt: TGTGCCAGCACCCGGGGGATAGCGGGAGTCCACGAGCAGTACTTC

v_call: TRBV24-1
clone_size: many
d_call: -
j_call: TRBJ1-6
cdr3_aa: CATSGTGNSPLHF
cdr3_nt: TGTGCCACCAGTGGAACAGGGAATTCACCCCTCCACTTT

v_call: TRBV10-3
clone_size: many
d_call: -
j_call: TRBJ1-6
cdr3_aa: CAISDTGLGSPLHF
cdr3_nt: TGTGCCATCAGTGATACAGGCCTTGGATCACCCCTCCACTTT

v_call: TRBV2
clone_size: many
d_call: TRBD1
j_call: TRBJ2-5
cdr3_aa: CASRGSDRGAETQYF
cdr3_nt: TGTGCCAGCAGAGGTTCGGACAGGGGTGCAGAGACCCAGTACTTC

v_call: TRBV10-3
clone_size: -
d_call: -
j_call: TRBJ1-5
cdr3_aa: CAIRGGQHF
cdr3_nt: TGTGCCATCAGGGGAGGACAGCATTTT

v_call: TRBV7-9
clone_size: -
d_call: TRBD2
j_call: TRBJ2-5
cdr3_aa: CASSRASGRLETQYF
cdr3_nt: TGTGCCAGCAGCCGCGCTAGCGGGAGGCTAGAGACCCAGTACTTC

v_call: TRBV7-2
clone_size: many
d_call: -
j_call: TRBJ1-1
cdr3_aa: CASSLVGPSNTEAFF
cdr3_nt: TGTGCCAGCAGCTTAGTCGGACCTTCGAACACTGAAGCTTTCTTT

v_call: TRBV7-3
clone_size: -
d_call: TRBD1
j_call: TRBJ2-7
cdr3_aa: CASLLFRDRAYEQYF
cdr3_nt: TGTGCCAGCCTACTATTCCGGGACAGAGCATACGAGCAGTACTTC

v_call: TRBV29-1
clone_size: few
d_call: TRBD1
j_call: TRBJ1-5
cdr3_aa: CSATGGDQPQHF
cdr3_nt: TGCAGCGCGACAGGGGGGGATCAGCCCCAGCATTTT

v_call: TRBV7-6
clone_size: few
d_call: -
j_call: TRBJ2-5
cdr3_aa: CASSSLSLETQYF
cdr3_nt: TGTGCTAGCAGCTCCCTGAGTTTAGAGACCCAGTACTTC

v_call: TRBV29-1
clone_size: -
d_call: -
j_call: TRBJ2-2
cdr3_aa: CTIQKGTGELFF
cdr3_nt: TGCACCATCCAAAAGGGCACCGGGGAGCTGTTTTTT

v_call: TRBV4-1
clone_size: few
d_call: -
j_call: TRBJ2-7
cdr3_aa: CASSQDWRDTSYEQYF
cdr3_nt: TGCGCCAGCAGCCAAGATTGGAGGGATACCTCCTACGAGCAGTACTTC

v_call: TRBV20-1
clone_size: -
d_call: TRBD1
j_call: TRBJ1-6
cdr3_aa: CSAQDRVGSPLHF
cdr3_nt: TGCAGTGCTCAGGACAGGGTTGGCTCACCCCTCCACTTT

v_call: TRBV29-1
clone_size: many
d_call: TRBD2
j_call: TRBJ2-2
cdr3_aa: CSILLAGVEAGELFF
cdr3_nt: TGCAGCATTCTTCTAGCGGGAGTAGAGGCCGGGGAGCTGTTTTTT

v_call: TRBV20-1
clone_size: -
d_call: TRBD2
j_call: TRBJ2-7
cdr3_aa: CSAHVAGAAAEQYF
cdr3_nt: TGCAGTGCTCACGTAGCGGGAGCGGCCGCTGAGCAGTACTTC

v_call: TRBV7-2
clone_size: many
d_call: -
j_call: TRBJ1-2
cdr3_aa: CASSPEVGGYTF
cdr3_nt: TGTGCCAGCAGTCCGGAGGTTGGTGGCTACACCTTC

v_call: TRBV10-3
clone_size: -
d_call: -
j_call: TRBJ1-4
cdr3_aa: CAISDSSTFEKLFF
cdr3_nt: TGTGCCATCAGTGACTCCTCAACGTTTGAAAAACTGTTTTTT

v_call: TRBV12-3/TRBV12-4
clone_size: few
d_call: -
j_call: TRBJ2-6
cdr3_aa: CASSPSVESGANVLTF
cdr3_nt: TGTGCCAGCAGCCCCTCCGTGGAATCTGGGGCCAACGTCCTGACTTTC

v_call: TRBV20-1
clone_size: many
d_call: TRBD2
j_call: TRBJ2-5
cdr3_aa: CSATPPGLAGETQYF
cdr3_nt: TGCAGTGCTACTCCCCCGGGACTAGCGGGAGAGACCCAGTACTTC

v_call: TRBV25-1
clone_size: -
d_call: -
j_call: TRBJ1-6
cdr3_aa: CASSDTVLQRQPPRPLGFSPLHF
cdr3_nt: TGTGCCAGCAGTGACACTGTACTGCAGCGCCAACCCCCCCGGCCACTCGGGTTTTCACCCCTCCACTTT

v_call: TRBV29-1
clone_size: many
d_call: -
j_call: TRBJ1-1
cdr3_aa: CSVLADRNTEAFF
cdr3_nt: TGCAGCGTTCTTGCGGACAGAAACACTGAAGCTTTCTTT

v_call: TRBV29-1
clone_size: -
d_call: -
j_call: TRBJ2-2
cdr3_aa: CSVEARMGELFF
cdr3_nt: TGCAGCGTTGAAGCCCGAATGGGGGAGCTGTTTTTT